A selection of T cell receptor beta chains follows, all from one sample in a study of blood T cells in healthy people across ages. TCRdb ran MiXCR on the 5' RACE reads and lists one entry per CDR3 protein. The data hold some 710,000 distinct CDR3 sequences, with 22% observed a single time. Sequenced: blood. These receptor sequences come from a man between 70 and 80 years old in good health. Each CDR3 is given with its conserved first and last residue. Fields, in order: D gene, V gene, clone size, J gene, CDR3 protein, CDR3 DNA. A D gene is named only where the DNA matches it firmly. Some rows mark clone size as missing; the rest say once, few, many or name a class of expanded clone.

-	TRBV6-5	-	TRBJ2-2	CASSYFELNTGELFF	TGTGCCAGCAGTTACTTTGAACTCAACACCGGGGAGCTGTTTTTT
TRBD1	TRBV7-9	-	TRBJ2-6	CASSFRQGIEFEANVLTF	TGTGCCAGCAGCTTTAGACAGGGAATAGAGTTTGAGGCCAACGTCCTGACTTTC
-	TRBV5-1	-	TRBJ2-3	CASSADVFQADTQYF	TGCGCCAGCAGCGCGGACGTTTTCCAGGCAGATACGCAGTATTTT
TRBD2	TRBV27	-	TRBJ2-2	CASRKGLAGGRTGELFF	TGTGCCAGCAGAAAAGGACTAGCGGGGGGTAGGACCGGGGAGCTGTTTTTT
-	TRBV7-9	few	TRBJ2-1	CASSLAPGEQFF	TGTGCCAGCAGCTTAGCTCCGGGTGAGCAGTTCTTC
-	TRBV7-2	-	TRBJ1-1	CASSTGALGAEAFF	TGTGCCAGCAGCACGGGGGCCCTAGGAGCTGAAGCTTTCTTT
-	TRBV6-5	many	TRBJ1-2	CATTVGSKRTF	TGTGCCACCACCGTGGGATCCAAAAGGACCTTC
TRBD2	TRBV12-3/TRBV12-4	-	TRBJ2-1	CASSGSGRNYNEQFF	TGTGCCAGCAGTGGTAGCGGGAGAAACTACAATGAGCAGTTCTTC
-	TRBV18	-	TRBJ1-2	CASSTRTADGYTF	TGTGCCAGCTCAACGCGGACAGCCGATGGCTACACCTTC
TRBD1	TRBV6-1	few	TRBJ1-2	CASSRTGAGSALPIYGYTF	TGTGCCAGCAGTCGGACAGGTGCCGGGTCAGCTCTCCCCATCTATGGCTACACCTTC
-	TRBV11-2	-	TRBJ2-7	CASSLATLGEQYF	TGTGCCAGCAGCTTGGCAACACTTGGGGAGCAGTACTTC
TRBD1	TRBV7-3	-	TRBJ2-3	CASSLIGPGTESSTDTQYF	TGTGCCAGCAGCTTAATCGGTCCGGGGACAGAATCTAGCACAGATACGCAGTATTTT
-	TRBV12-3/TRBV12-4	few	TRBJ2-5	CASNPRGYQETQYF	TGTGCCAGCAACCCTAGGGGGTACCAAGAGACCCAGTACTTC
TRBD1	TRBV15	few	TRBJ2-5	CATSRKRGGRVKETQYF	TGTGCCACCAGTCGGAAAAGAGGGGGCAGGGTTAAAGAGACCCAGTACTTC
TRBD1	TRBV5-6	-	TRBJ2-5	CASSSGTGFFEQYF	TGTGCCAGCAGCTCCGGGACAGGGTTCTTTGAGCAGTACTTC
-	TRBV4-1	few	TRBJ1-1	CASSQDFAALNTEAFF	TGCGCCAGCAGCCAAGATTTCGCAGCCTTGAACACTGAAGCTTTCTTT
-	TRBV19	few	TRBJ1-4	CASSITGPDEKLFF	TGTGCCAGTAGTATTACAGGCCCGGATGAAAAACTGTTTTTT
-	TRBV5-1	-	TRBJ2-3	CASSLPSVSTDTQYF	TGCGCCAGCAGCTTGCCCAGCGTAAGCACAGATACGCAGTATTTT
-	TRBV10-3	-	TRBJ1-6	CAISESLPGAGNSPLHF	TGTGCCATCAGTGAGTCTTTACCGGGGGCTGGTAATTCACCCCTCCACTTT
TRBD1	TRBV20-1	few	TRBJ2-3	CSAPHPGGTGILDTQYF	TGCAGTGCTCCTCACCCTGGCGGGACAGGGATTCTCGATACGCAGTATTTT
-	TRBV20-1	many	TRBJ2-3	CSARDSGVYTQYF	TGCAGTGCTAGAGATTCGGGGGTCTATACGCAGTATTTT
-	TRBV12-3/TRBV12-4	many	TRBJ2-5	CASSLDWGKETQYF	TGTGCCAGCAGTCTGGACTGGGGCAAAGAGACCCAGTACTTC
-	TRBV7-9	-	TRBJ2-4	CASTPTVPKNIQHF	TGTGCCAGCACCCCAACCGTCCCCAAAAACATTCAGCACTTC
TRBD1	TRBV6-2/TRBV6-3	-	TRBJ1-1	CASRYTGEDTEAFF	TGTGCCAGCAGGTACACAGGGGAAGACACTGAAGCTTTCTTT
TRBD1	TRBV29-1	few	TRBJ1-1	CSGSTGPNTEAFF	TGCAGCGGGTCGACAGGGCCAAACACTGAAGCTTTCTTT
-	TRBV7-2	few	TRBJ2-1	CASSSRLGRANEQFF	TGTGCCAGCAGCTCGCGACTGGGACGGGCCAATGAGCAGTTCTTC
TRBD1	TRBV20-1	-	TRBJ1-1	CSARTGWSTEAFF	TGCAGTGCTAGGACAGGGTGGAGCACTGAAGCTTTCTTT
TRBD2	TRBV12-3/TRBV12-4	few	TRBJ2-5	CASRPTSTGLAGGAQETQYF	TGTGCCAGCAGACCGACCTCCACGGGACTAGCGGGGGGGGCTCAAGAGACCCAGTACTTC
-	TRBV11-2	-	TRBJ2-7	CASRRPGTRGYEQYF	TGTGCCAGCAGACGTCCCGGGACAAGGGGCTACGAGCAGTACTTC
-	TRBV6-1	few	TRBJ1-4	CASSVTALNEKLFF	TGTGCCAGCAGTGTTACAGCCCTTAATGAAAAACTGTTTTTT
TRBD2	TRBV7-8	-	TRBJ2-3	CASSLLTSGTDTQYF	TGTGCCAGCAGCTTATTGACTAGCGGCACAGATACGCAGTATTTT
-	TRBV11-2	-	TRBJ2-2	CASIPGARPGELFF	TGTGCCAGCATCCCCGGGGCAAGACCCGGGGAGCTGTTTTTT
-	TRBV12-3/TRBV12-4	-	TRBJ2-1	CASSFQIRREQFF	TGTGCCAGCAGTTTCCAGATTAGACGGGAGCAGTTCTTC
-	TRBV5-1	few	TRBJ2-3	CASSLSAISTDTQYF	TGCGCCAGCAGCTTGAGCGCAATAAGCACAGATACGCAGTATTTT
-	TRBV20-1	few	TRBJ2-3	CSTRGSSGRTDTQYF	TGCAGTACCCGAGGGAGTAGTGGGAGAACAGATACGCAGTATTTT
TRBD2	TRBV5-8	-	TRBJ2-5	CASTKASGSYQETQYF	TGTGCCAGCACCAAGGCCAGCGGGAGCTACCAAGAGACCCAGTACTTC
-	TRBV12-3/TRBV12-4	once	TRBJ1-2	CASTLQGSWGYTF	TGTGCCAGCACCTTACAGGGTTCATGGGGCTACACCTTC
-	TRBV28	few	TRBJ2-3	CASSLVRGADTQYF	TGTGCCAGCAGTTTAGTTCGAGGCGCAGATACGCAGTATTTT
-	TRBV12-5	few	TRBJ2-3	CASGLGQGSTDTQYF	TGTGCTAGTGGTTTGGGGCAGGGGAGCACAGATACGCAGTATTTT
TRBD1	TRBV6-1	few	TRBJ1-1	CASRNPGTEEPTEAFF	TGTGCCAGCAGGAACCCCGGGACAGAGGAACCAACTGAAGCTTTCTTT
TRBD2	TRBV10-3	few	TRBJ2-5	CAISGGLAGGGETQYF	TGTGCCATCAGTGGGGGACTAGCGGGGGGTGGAGAGACCCAGTACTTC
-	TRBV20-1	few	TRBJ2-1	CSATSGRLNEQFF	TGCAGTGCTACTTCGGGGCGATTGAATGAGCAGTTCTTC
TRBD1	TRBV19	-	TRBJ1-1	CASGGGQGAPEAFF	TGTGCCAGTGGGGGGGGACAGGGGGCACCTGAAGCTTTCTTT
-	TRBV29-1	-	TRBJ2-3	CSGRTDLGTDTQYF	TGCAGCGGCCGAACAGATCTCGGGACAGATACGCAGTATTTT
TRBD2	TRBV20-1	-	TRBJ2-7	CSARLRGAYEQYF	TGCAGTGCTAGACTGCGGGGGGCCTACGAGCAGTACTTC
-	TRBV7-9	-	TRBJ2-5	CASSLSSATQYF	TGTGCCAGCAGCTTAAGTTCAGCGACCCAGTACTTC
-	TRBV5-1	-	TRBJ2-3	CASSDPAGSDTQYF	TGCGCCAGCAGCGACCCAGCTGGTTCAGATACGCAGTATTTT
TRBD2	TRBV6-5	-	TRBJ2-3	CASSFGTSGIRGTQYF	TGTGCCAGCAGTTTCGGGACTAGCGGTATCAGGGGTACGCAGTATTTT
TRBD1	TRBV19	-	TRBJ1-4	CASSVGQGDGEKLFF	TGTGCCAGTAGTGTGGGACAGGGGGATGGTGAAAAACTGTTTTTT
TRBD2	TRBV5-1	once	TRBJ2-5	CASSLILAGGQETQYF	TGCGCCAGCAGCTTGATTCTAGCGGGGGGACAAGAGACCCAGTACTTC
TRBD2	TRBV7-8	-	TRBJ2-3	CASSSPSGSITDTQYF	TGTGCCAGCAGCTCTCCCAGCGGGAGTATTACAGATACGCAGTATTTT
-	TRBV28	few	TRBJ2-3	CASSLLGRREYF	TGTGCCAGCAGTTTATTGGGGAGGCGTGAGTATTTT
-	TRBV5-1	many	TRBJ2-5	CASSLGQIIQETQYF	TGCGCCAGCAGCTTGGGACAGATTATCCAAGAGACCCAGTACTTC
-	TRBV2	-	TRBJ2-3	CASSEWTDTRYF	TGTGCCAGCAGTGAGTGGACAGATACGCGGTATTTT
TRBD2	TRBV29-1	few	TRBJ2-5	CSIGTSGGAETQYF	TGCAGCATTGGGACTAGCGGGGGGGCAGAGACCCAGTACTTC
-	TRBV20-1	-	TRBJ1-2	CSASLHNYGYTF	TGCAGTGCTAGCCTTCATAACTATGGCTACACCTTC
TRBD2	TRBV29-1	few	TRBJ2-1	CSVGLAGAGEQFF	TGCAGCGTGGGACTAGCGGGTGCTGGTGAGCAGTTCTTC
-	TRBV2	-	TRBJ1-2	CASSERQRNYGYTF	TGTGCCAGCAGTGAACGTCAGCGCAACTATGGCTACACCTTC
TRBD1	TRBV2	-	TRBJ2-7	CASSPGTGNEQYF	TGTGCCAGCTCGCCCGGGACAGGGAACGAGCAGTACTTC